The next 20 T cell receptor beta chains were all read from a single sample in a study of cytomegalovirus exposure and HLA in healthy donors. 13 Jbeta primers and 60 Vbeta primers were used for the PCR. Repertoires were generated with immunoSEQ multiplex PCR, while TCRdb's copy carries only in-frame clones and drops some. The data show roughly 130,000 clones, around 8.5% seen once. Sequenced input: PBMCs. The receptors originated from a man in his forties in good health and CMV-seronegative.

This clone was seen only once. The chain has TRBV13 and TRBJ2-7, with TRBD1 matching 7 bases. Germline V gene sequence: CDR1 PRHDT, CDR2 FYEKMQ (reference sequence). Unmatched junction bases numbered 9, after V lost 3 bases and J lost 7 bases. The CDR3 consists of 14 residues. CDR3: CASSLGERGLEQYF. The CDR3, as DNA: TGTGCCAGCAGCTTGGGGGAAAGGGGGCTTGAGCAGTACTTC.

V and J are TRBV9 and TRBJ2-5; possibly TRBD2 for D (7 bases). The CDR3 loop spans 15 amino acids. Trimming cost V 0 bases and J 5 bases, with 14 bases left between them. The V gene's germline CDR1 is SGDLS and CDR2 YYNGEE. The CDR3 region has the DNA TGTGCCAGCAGCGTAGCGGCGGGGGCGAGGGAGACCCAGTACTTC. Translation: CASSVAAGARETQYF.

This chain links TRBV5-5 with TRBJ2-1; 10 bases agree with TRBD1. From germline, CDR1 is SGHKS and CDR2 YYEKEE (reference sequence). The CDR3 runs to 12 residues. Losses at the gene ends were 4 bases for V and 12 bases for J; bases not matched to a gene: 4. CDR3 amino acids: CASSRDRGPQFF. The CDR3 DNA reads as TGTGCCAGCAGCCGGGACAGGGGCCCGCAGTTCTTC.

The chain has TRBV2 and TRBJ1-5, with 8 nucleotides matching TRBD1. The CDR3 sequence is 13 residues long. The germline V gene has CDR1 SNHLY and CDR2 FYNNEI. With V trimmed by 8 bases and J by 4 bases, 4 bases remained unmatched. In DNA form, the CDR3 reads TGTGCCAGCGGACAGGGAGGGAATCAGCCCCAGCATTTT. This sequence encodes CASGQGGNQPQHF.

The V and J genes are TRBV6-4 and TRBJ2-1, with TRBD2 matching over 11 bases. The length of the CDR3 is 16 residues. With V trimmed by 4 bases and J by 2 bases, 4 bases remained unmatched. Germline V gene data show CDR1 as MRHNA and CDR2 as SNTAGT. The CDR3 nucleotides read TGTGCCAGCAGTGTCTTAGCGGGGGGGCCCTACAATGAGCAGTTCTTC. This translates into CASSVLAGGPYNEQFF.

The sample holds a few counts of this clone. The gene calls are TRBV7-9 and TRBJ2-7, with D unresolved. Trimming took 5 bases from V and 2 from J, leaving 16 bases between them. Per the germline V gene, CDR1 is SEHNR and CDR2 is FQNEAQ (reference sequence). This CDR3 spans 15 amino acids. CDR3 nucleotide sequence: TGTGCCAGCAGCGCCGCCCCTCCCAGCGCCTACGAGCAGTACTTC. Amino acid sequence: CASSAAPPSAYEQYF.

This clone was counted only a few times. This chain connects TRBV18 to TRBJ2-1; possible D gene TRBD1, 6 bases. CDR1 and CDR2 (germline): KGHSH, LQKENI. V was clipped by 6 bases and J by 10 bases, with 10 bases between them. The CDR3 is 11 residues long. The CDR3 nucleotides are TGTGCCAGCTCCTCCGGGACAGAGCAGTTCTTC. As protein: CASSSGTEQFF.

The V call is TRBV5-4, the J call TRBJ2-1; TRBD2 matches 13 bases. The CDR3 loop spans 17 amino acids. Germline lookup yields CDR1 SGHNT and CDR2 YYREEE (reference sequence). Germline trimming cut 0 bases from V and 4 bases from J; bases unmatched to any gene: 4. The CDR3 protein is CASSLDGTSGVYNEQFF. As DNA, the CDR3 is TGTGCCAGCAGCTTGGACGGGACTAGCGGGGTGTACAATGAGCAGTTCTTC.

This clone was observed a few times. The rearrangement joins TRBV30 to TRBJ1-6; no firm D call. This CDR3 is built from 16 residues. Per germline, CDR1 GTSNPN and CDR2 SVGIG (reference sequence). Trimming stripped 3 bases from V and 0 bases from J, with 12 bases between. The CDR3 nucleotides are TGTGCCTGGAGACCGACACCGAGCTCCTATAATTCACCCCTCCACTTT. Translating it yields CAWRPTPSSYNSPLHF.

V usage is TRBV5-1 and J usage is TRBJ2-1; possible D gene TRBD2, 7 bases. V was clipped by 4 bases and J by 0 bases, with 17 bases between them. Germline CDR1 is SGHRS and CDR2 is YFSETQ. The CDR3 length is 17 residues. Here the CDR3 reads CASSGNLGGASYNEQFF. CDR3 nucleotides: TGCGCCAGCAGCGGGAACCTGGGGGGGGCCTCCTACAATGAGCAGTTCTTC.

This clone was counted a few times. The chain carries TRBV7-9 and TRBJ1-1; the D gene is possibly TRBD1 (5 bases). Germline V gives CDR1 SEHNR, CDR2 FQNEAQ (reference sequence). Trimming cost V 9 bases and J 1 base, with 9 bases left between them. This CDR3 is built from 12 residues. For the CDR3, the DNA is TGTGCCAGTTCTGGGGCGAACACTGAAGCTTTCTTT. Its translation: CASSGANTEAFF.

The CDR3 loop reads CASSSPTSGGGRTQYF. In DNA form, the CDR3 reads TGTGCCAGCAGCTCGCCGACTAGCGGGGGGGGTCGCACGCAGTATTTT. The rearrangement uses TRBV7-2 and TRBJ2-3; 14 positions agree with TRBD2. CDR3 length: 16 amino acids. Unmatched junction bases numbered 9, after V lost 4 bases and J lost 9 bases. Germline V CDR1 and CDR2: SGHTA, FQGNSA.

The table lists this clone with a few counts. The chain links TRBV4-2 to TRBJ1-5; 7 bases are a match to TRBD1. The CDR3 length is 16 residues. V dropped 3 bases and J dropped 4; count of bases not matched to a gene: 9. Germline lookup yields CDR1 LGHNA and CDR2 YNFKEQ. The CDR3 protein is CASSHNDRVGNQPQHF. The CDR3 DNA reads as TGTGCCAGCAGCCACAACGACAGGGTGGGTAATCAGCCCCAGCATTTT.

Only a few counts were recorded for this clone. The V and J genes are TRBV12-5 and TRBJ2-7, with unresolved D. The germline V gene has CDR1 LGHNT and CDR2 FRNRAP. With 7 bases removed from V and 2 bases from J, the gap between germline ends came to 15 bases. CDR3 size: 14 residues. CDR3 residues: CASAARGPPYEQYF. DNA for the CDR3: TGTGCTAGTGCGGCTCGAGGTCCACCCTACGAGCAGTACTTC.

The chain links TRBV2 to TRBJ2-2, with 7 nucleotides matching TRBD1. The germline CDR1 and CDR2 sequences are SNHLY and FYNNEI. The CDR3 is 15 amino acids. With V trimmed by 7 bases and J by 1 base, 6 bases remained unmatched. In DNA form, the CDR3 reads TGTGCCAGCAAACCAGGACAGGTGAACACCGGGGAGCTGTTTTTT. This encodes CASKPGQVNTGELFF.

J is TRBJ2-1 and V is TRBV13; TRBD2 might be the D (7 bases). Trimming removed 3 bases from V and 5 bases from J, with 20 bases in between. The CDR3 contains 17 residues. Germline CDR1 and CDR2: PRHDT and FYEKMQ (reference sequence). CDR3 sequence: CASSLGVAGARDNEQFF. The CDR3, as DNA: TGTGCCAGCAGCTTGGGAGTTGCGGGGGCCCGGGACAATGAGCAGTTCTTC.

V is TRBV7-9 and J is TRBJ2-7; D is unclear. The V end lost 5 bases, the J end lost 1 base, and 12 bases lay between the germline ends. Germline V lookup: CDR1 SEHNR, CDR2 FQNEAQ (reference sequence). CDR3 length: 14 amino acids. In nucleotides, the CDR3 is TGTGCCAGCAGCCCTTCGACTCGGTCCTACGAGCAGTACTTC. As protein: CASSPSTRSYEQYF.

This clone was detected a few times. V usage is TRBV6-5 and J usage is TRBJ1-2, with TRBD1 matching 7 bases. V gave up 2 bases and J gave up 4 bases; unmatched junction bases: 4. The CDR3 runs to 14 residues. CDR1 is MNHEY, CDR2 SVGAGI, per germline. CDR3 residues: CASSYGTAPYGYTF. CDR3 DNA sequence: TGTGCCAGCAGTTACGGGACAGCCCCCTATGGCTACACCTTC.

This clone has only a few counts. This sequence joins TRBV7-9 and TRBJ2-2; perhaps TRBD1 as D (5 bases). Germline CDR1 is SEHNR and CDR2 is FQNEAQ (reference sequence). This CDR3 has 15 residues. V gave up 5 bases and J gave up 0 bases, with 10 bases separating them. The CDR3 DNA sequence: TGTGCCAGCAGCCCGGTGACAGCGAACACCGGGGAGCTGTTTTTT. Translating it yields CASSPVTANTGELFF.

The rearrangement links TRBV29-1 to TRBJ2-7; TRBD1 aligns across 7 bases. Germline loops: CDR1 SQVTM, CDR2 ANQGSEA. Trimming removed 6 bases from V and 2 bases from J; junction bases left unmatched: 7. There are 13 residues in the CDR3. The CDR3 protein is CSVGRDRAYEQYF. In nucleotides, the CDR3 is TGCAGCGTCGGACGGGACAGAGCCTACGAGCAGTACTTC.